These T cell receptor beta chains were read from a single sample in a study of shared clonotypes between healthy human individuals. Repertoires were generated with immunoSEQ multiplex PCR, while TCRdb's copy carries only in-frame clones and drops some. This sample has 1,100,000 or so clones, with approximately 78% found just once. The source material was memory CD4+ T cells from PBMCs. These receptors all stem from a man younger than 30 in good health. Some clones in this sample may be carry-over from other donors' samples. CDR3s include the opening cysteine and the closing phenylalanine or tryptophan. A D gene is named only where the DNA matches it firmly. Only some rows state a clone size, as once, few, many or a class for expanded clones.

>TRBJ2-7|.|.|TRBV4-1
TGCGCCAGCAGCCAAGATAGGGAAGGGGAGCAGTACTTC
CASSQDREGEQYF
>TRBJ1-4|.|.|TRBV10-1
TGCGCCAGACGCGGAAGGCAGGGCAGTGAAAAACTGTTTTTT
CARRGRQGSEKLFF
>TRBJ1-5|.|.|TRBV19
TGTGCCAGTAGTATCGGAACTAGCAATCAGCCCCAGCATTTT
CASSIGTSNQPQHF
>TRBJ2-4|.|TRBD1|TRBV28
TGTGCCAGCAGTTCTCGGACAGGGAACCTAGCCAAAAACATTCAGTACTTC
CASSSRTGNLAKNIQYF
>TRBJ2-7|.|.|TRBV4-1
TGCGCCAGCAGCCAAACGGGATCCTACGAGCAGTACTTC
CASSQTGSYEQYF
>TRBJ2-1|.|.|TRBV27
TGTGCCAGCAGTCCCCGGGTGGGCAGGGGCTACAATGAGCAGTTCTTC
CASSPRVGRGYNEQFF
>TRBJ2-7|.|.|TRBV9
TGTGCCAGCAGCGGAGACCGGGGCAACTACGAGCAGTACTTC
CASSGDRGNYEQYF
>TRBJ2-7|once|.|TRBV18
TGTGCCAGCTCACTGGACACGTCCTACGAGCAGTACTTC
CASSLDTSYEQYF
>TRBJ2-5|.|.|TRBV11-2
TGTGCCAGCAGCCTGCAGGGTCCCTGGGAGACCCAGTACTTC
CASSLQGPWETQYF
>TRBJ2-7|.|TRBD2|TRBV11-3
TGTGCCAGCAGTATCGCGGCGGGAGCAGGGGAGCAGTACTTC
CASSIAAGAGEQYF
>TRBJ2-7|.|TRBD2|TRBV7-9
TGTGCCAGCAGCTCAAGCGGGGGAAGCTACGAGCAGTACTTC
CASSSSGGSYEQYF
>TRBJ2-3|.|.|TRBV25-1
TGTGCCAGCAGTGAAATTCGGGGTACAGATACGCAGTATTTT
CASSEIRGTDTQYF
>TRBJ2-5|.|.|TRBV29-1
TGCAGCGCCTACAGGGGAGGCGAGACCCAGTACTTC
CSAYRGGETQYF
>TRBJ2-7|.|.|TRBV18
TGTGCCAGCTCACCCCTGGAGACGCGGGGTCACGAGCAGTACTTC
CASSPLETRGHEQYF
>TRBJ1-1|.|.|TRBV7-9
TGTGCCAGCAGTTTAAACCGGGACGGTGAAGCTTTCTTT
CASSLNRDGEAFF
>TRBJ2-2|.|.|TRBV9
TGTGCCAGCAGCACGAGAGGATCCGGGGAGCTGTTTTTT
CASSTRGSGELFF
>TRBJ1-1|.|TRBD1|TRBV6-1
TGTGCCAGCAGTGCAAGACAGAAGGGGGCTTTGGACACTGAAGCTTTCTTT
CASSARQKGALDTEAFF
>TRBJ2-1|.|.|TRBV27
TGTGCCAGCAGTCGGCTTTACAATGAGCAGTTCTTC
CASSRLYNEQFF
>TRBJ1-5|few|.|TRBV5-1
TGCGCCAGCAGCTTGGTATCGGGGGAGAATCAGCCCCAGCATTTT
CASSLVSGENQPQHF
>TRBJ2-1|.|.|TRBV5-6
TGTGCCAGCAGCTTGGGGCTAGTACGCAATGAGCAGTTCTTC
CASSLGLVRNEQFF
>TRBJ2-1|.|.|TRBV7-8
TGTGCCAGCAGCTTAGCGAACGGGGCATACAATGAGCAGTTCTTC
CASSLANGAYNEQFF
>TRBJ2-3|.|TRBD1|TRBV5-4
TGTGCCAGCAGCCCTGGGACAGGGAGAGGGATGGATACGCAGTATTTT
CASSPGTGRGMDTQYF
>TRBJ1-3|.|.|TRBV30
TGTGCCTGGGGGGGCGGTGGGCAGGGGTCTGGAAACACCATATATTTT
CAWGGGGQGSGNTIYF
>TRBJ2-7|.|TRBD1|TRBV6-1
TGTGCCAGCAGTTTCCGGACAGGGGAGCCCTACGAGCAGTACTTC
CASSFRTGEPYEQYF
>TRBJ1-1|.|.|TRBV28
TGTGCCAGCAGTCTAGATCCTCGTATCACTGAAGCTTTCTTT
CASSLDPRITEAFF
>TRBJ2-7|.|TRBD2|TRBV11-2
TGTGCCAGCAGCAACCTAGCGGGAGGCTCCTACGAGCAGTACTTC
CASSNLAGGSYEQYF
>TRBJ2-1|.|TRBD2|TRBV28
TGTGCCAGCAGTTTAGGACTAGCGAGGATGGGTGAGCAGTTCTTC
CASSLGLARMGEQFF
>TRBJ2-7|.|.|TRBV4-2
TGTGCCAGCAGCCACAACCGGGCCACTCCTTCCGAGCAGTACTTC
CASSHNRATPSEQYF
>TRBJ1-1|.|.|TRBV11-1
TGTGCCAGCAGCTTGGAAACACGGACGAACACTGAAGCTTTCTTT
CASSLETRTNTEAFF
>TRBJ2-1|.|.|TRBV12-5
TGTGCTAGTGGGCTCAGTACTCACGAACGAAGCCTCTCCTACAATGAGCAGTTCTTC
CASGLSTHERSLSYNEQFF
>TRBJ2-6|.|.|TRBV30
TGTGCCTGGAGGATGAAGGGCCACTCTGGGGCCAACGTCCTGACTTTC
CAWRMKGHSGANVLTF
>TRBJ2-2|.|TRBD2|TRBV7-3
TGTGCCAGCAGCGAGGGACTAGCGGCCAACACCGGGGAGCTGTTTTTT
CASSEGLAANTGELFF
>TRBJ2-7|.|.|TRBV7-2
TGTGCCAGCAGCTTACTATACTACGAGCAGTACTTC
CASSLLYYEQYF
>TRBJ2-7|.|TRBD1|TRBV27
TGTGCCAGCAGTCCAACAGGGGGCGGGGTCCACGGGCAGTACTTC
CASSPTGGGVHGQYF
>TRBJ1-3|.|.|TRBV28
TGTGCCAGCAGCAATAACGCGGGGGGAAACACCATATATTTT
CASSNNAGGNTIYF
>TRBJ2-7|once|TRBD2|TRBV6-5
TGTGCCAGCGCGGCTAGCGGGAGCTACGAGCAGTACTTC
CASAASGSYEQYF
>TRBJ2-5|.|.|TRBV14
TGTGCCAGCAGCGCTCGCCCGGAACAAGAGACCCAGTACTTC
CASSARPEQETQYF
>TRBJ2-7|.|.|TRBV30
TGTGCCTGGAGTGTGGGGGGCCACGAGCAGTACTTC
CAWSVGGHEQYF
>TRBJ1-3|.|.|TRBV10-3
TGTGCCACTCATCGAAACCGGGATGTGGGAAACACCATATATTTT
CATHRNRDVGNTIYF
>TRBJ1-4|few|.|TRBV6-6
TGTGCCAGTCGGGGGGGGGAAAAACTGTTTTTT
CASRGGEKLFF
>TRBJ2-1|.|.|TRBV11-2
TGTGCCAGCAGCTTGGGACTCGACAATGAGCAGTTCTTC
CASSLGLDNEQFF
>TRBJ2-2|.|.|TRBV28
TGTGCCAGCAGTTTAGGGGACCGGAGGAGCGGGGAGCTGTTTTTT
CASSLGDRRSGELFF
>TRBJ2-5|.|TRBD2|TRBV29-1
TGCAGCGTTGTTAGCGGGGGGCCGGAACAGACCCAGTACTTC
CSVVSGGPEQTQYF
>TRBJ2-7|.|.|TRBV6-6
TGTGCCAGCAGTTACGGGGCTCGCGAGCAGTACTTC
CASSYGAREQYF
>TRBJ1-2|.|.|TRBV30
TGTGCCTGGGCAGGGAGCGGCTACACCTTC
CAWAGSGYTF
>TRBJ2-7|.|.|TRBV6-1
TGTGCCAGCAGTGGAATTCACACAGGGGAGCAGTACTTC
CASSGIHTGEQYF
>TRBJ2-2|many|TRBD2|TRBV5-1
TGCGCCAGCAGCTTTGCGGGAGGCATCGGGGAGCTGTTTTTT
CASSFAGGIGELFF